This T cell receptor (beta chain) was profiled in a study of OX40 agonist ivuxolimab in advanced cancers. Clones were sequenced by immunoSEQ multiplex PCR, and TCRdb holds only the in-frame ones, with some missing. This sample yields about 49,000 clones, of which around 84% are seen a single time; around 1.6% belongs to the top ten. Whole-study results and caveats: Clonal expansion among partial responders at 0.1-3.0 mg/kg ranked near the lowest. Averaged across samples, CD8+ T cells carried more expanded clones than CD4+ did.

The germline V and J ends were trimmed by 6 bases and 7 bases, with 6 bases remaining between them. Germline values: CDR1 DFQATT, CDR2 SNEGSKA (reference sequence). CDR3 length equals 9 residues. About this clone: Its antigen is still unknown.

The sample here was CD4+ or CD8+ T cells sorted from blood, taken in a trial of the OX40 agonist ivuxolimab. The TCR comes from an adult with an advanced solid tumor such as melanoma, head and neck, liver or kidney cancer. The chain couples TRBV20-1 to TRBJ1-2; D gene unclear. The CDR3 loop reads CSALPGYTF. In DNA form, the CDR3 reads TGCAGTGCACTCCCTGGCTACACCTTC.